This TCR beta chain was identified during a study of blood T cell repertoires in COVID-19. Study overall: The United States, Italy and Spain were the sources of the acute and convalescent COVID-19 samples.

Original data processing: Estimated nucleated cell counts came from reference gene primer amplification. The table came from immunoSEQ multiplex PCR; TCRdb's copy has only in-frame clones and leaves some out. V and J calls and clone size are given by that table; D and trimming were obtained from the DNA. Of about 94,000 clones in the sample, 65% to 85% are singletons; the top ten hold 6.3%. In Seattle, patients joined the study during active infection and were tracked longitudinally. There are 14 residues in the CDR3. CDR1 and CDR2 from the germline V gene are LGHDT and YNNKEL (reference sequence). The ends were cut back, 0 bases at V and 11 bases at J, with 16 bases in the middle.

The chain has TRBV3-1 (or the pseudogene TRBV3-2) and TRBJ1-2, with a weak D call TRBD1 (6 bases). This clonotype was obtained from a man between 70 and 80 years old with COVID-19, enrolled during active disease. Specimen: peripheral blood. CDR3 sequence: CASSQDLGQGKYTF. The CDR3 bases are TGTGCCAGCAGCCAAGATTTGGGGCAGGGGAAGTACACCTTC.